These 26 T cell receptor beta chains share one sample of origin, sequenced in a study of molecular identifiers for immune sequencing clone quantification (dated by TCRdb to 2016 to 2018). Library preparation used PCR. This sample was sequenced with an Illumina HiSeq 4000. TCRdb passed the public sequencing reads through fastp at Q25 and MiXCR, retaining productive beta sequences. One record per CDR3 amino acid sequence lists the most common genes and DNA. Here the sample has about 10,000 distinct CDR3 sequences; roughly a fifth occur a single time. Together, the top ten hold 1.7% of the sample. The sample taken for sequencing was naive CD8+ T cells from blood, with Jurkat cell RNA spiked in. The label giving this sample's cell subset or site can be read as: FACS-sorted CD8+CD4-CCR7+CD45RA+ naive T cells. Receptors originate from a human donor in good health. Some libraries in this study had Jurkat cell RNA spiked in.

The V and J genes are TRBV11-2 and TRBJ2-1; D uncertain. V lost 6 bases and J lost 5, with 8 bases in between. There are 12 residues in the CDR3. CDR1 and CDR2 (germline): SGHAT, FQNNGV. The CDR3 DNA sequence: TGTGCCAGCAGTGGCCTAAACAATGAGCAGTTCTTC. It specifies CASSGLNNEQFF.

Many counts were recorded for this clonotype. The chain is built from TRBV7-9 and TRBJ2-1, with 8 bases aligning to TRBD2. This CDR3 is 15 amino acids long. The trim removed 5 bases at V and 9 bases at J, leaving 12 bases unmatched. Germline lookup yields CDR1 SEHNR and CDR2 FQNEAQ (reference sequence). The CDR3 nucleotides read TGTGCCAGCAGCCTTTCGCCGGGACTAGGATTTGAGCAGTTCTTC. The encoded protein is CASSLSPGLGFEQFF.

Sample share makes this clonotype medium-sized. This chain joins TRBV6-1 and TRBJ1-1; no clear D gene. The V end lost 5 bases, the J end lost 0 bases, and 10 bases lay between the germline ends. CDR3 length equals 14 residues. From germline, CDR1 is MNHNS and CDR2 SASEGT. CDR3 sequence (DNA): TGTGCCAGCAGTACCCGGGCCCTGAACACTGAAGCTTTCTTT. Protein product: CASSTRALNTEAFF.

Many counts were recorded for this clonotype. The chain uses TRBV28 and TRBJ1-6; 9 bases are a match to TRBD1. This CDR3 spans 15 amino acids. With V trimmed by 5 bases and J by 8 bases, 7 bases remained unmatched. Germline loops: CDR1 MDHEN, CDR2 SYDVKM. The CDR3 is CASSQTGGIYSPLHF. In DNA form, the CDR3 reads TGTGCCAGCAGTCAGACAGGGGGTATTTATTCACCCCTCCACTTT.

This clonotype was detected many times. The genes are TRBV9 and TRBJ2-3, with D perhaps assigned TRBD1 or TRBD2 (5 bases each). This CDR3 is 14 amino acids long. Germline V lookup: CDR1 SGDLS, CDR2 YYNGEE. V dropped 3 bases and J dropped 2 bases, with 10 bases sitting between them. The CDR3 spells CASSARDDTDTQYF. The CDR3 region has the DNA TGTGCCAGCAGCGCCCGGGACGACACAGATACGCAGTATTTT.

This clonotype is termed medium-sized (0.01 to 0.1%). This chain links TRBV27 with TRBJ2-2; 7 bases are shared with TRBD1. V lost 1 base, J lost 4 bases, and 6 bases stayed unmatched. Looked up from germline, CDR1 is MNHEY and CDR2 is SMNVEV (reference sequence). This CDR3 is 16 amino acids long. The CDR3 spells CASSLLGQGVTGELFF. In DNA, the CDR3 is TGTGCCAGCAGTTTATTGGGTCAGGGGGTCACCGGGGAGCTGTTTTTT.

This clonotype rates as medium-sized (0.01 to 0.1%). The genes are TRBV14 and TRBJ2-2; TRBD2 agrees at 7 bases. With V trimmed by 0 bases and J by 0 bases, 4 bases remained unmatched. The CDR3 covers 17 residues. Germline loops: CDR1 SGHDN, CDR2 FVKESK. Here the CDR3 reads CASSQDFLAANTGELFF. The CDR3 DNA reads TGTGCCAGCAGCCAAGATTTCCTAGCGGCGAACACCGGGGAGCTGTTTTTT.

Note on this clonotype: This could be a read error, since a much larger clone is one nucleotide away. The chain combines TRBV5-1 with TRBJ2-7; D not resolved. V was shortened by 10 bases and J by 0 bases, with 8 bases between the two germline ends. The CDR3 has 11 residues. CDR1 and CDR2 (germline): SGHRS, YFSETQ. CDR3 in DNA: TGCGCCTCGAGCACCTCCTACGAGCAGTACTTC. Translation gives CASSTSYEQYF.

By its share, this clonotype is medium-sized. J is TRBJ2-3 and V is TRBV19; possibly TRBD2 for D (5 bases). Per germline, CDR1 LNHDA and CDR2 SQIVND (reference sequence). V was shortened by 7 bases and J by 8 bases, with 13 bases between the two germline ends. The CDR3 covers 12 residues. The DNA for the CDR3 is TGTGCCAGTACTAGCACGGGAATTACGCAGTATTTT. The encoded protein is CASTSTGITQYF.

This clonotype was observed many times. This chain links TRBV2 with TRBJ2-7; D possibly corresponds to TRBD2 (6 bases). Germline CDR1 and CDR2: SNHLY and FYNNEI. CDR3 length: 15 amino acids. Trimming stripped 7 bases from V and 7 bases from J, with 23 bases between. The CDR3 loop reads CASTRRAGSYMEQYF. As DNA, the CDR3 is TGTGCCAGCACCCGGAGGGCGGGGTCGTATATGGAGCAGTACTTC.

This clonotype is categorized as medium-sized. The chain employs TRBV20-1 and TRBJ2-7; D is possibly TRBD2 (5 bases). Trimming pared 3 bases from V and 3 bases from J, leaving 18 bases between. Germline loops: CDR1 DFQATT, CDR2 SNEGSKA (reference sequence). CDR3 length: 15 amino acids. The CDR3 loop is CSARSLRGESYEQYF. CDR3 in DNA: TGCAGTGCTAGGTCGTTGCGTGGGGAGAGCTACGAGCAGTACTTC.

This clonotype appeared a few times. This chain joins TRBV7-8 and TRBJ2-3, with a tentative D call TRBD2 (6 bases). The V end lost 1 base, the J end lost 3 bases, and 11 bases lay between the germline ends. The CDR3 length is 15 residues. From germline, CDR1 is SGHVS and CDR2 FQNEAQ. The CDR3 region has the DNA TGTGCCAGCAGCTTAGAACTTGGAGGGACAGATACGCAGTATTTT. This sequence encodes CASSLELGGTDTQYF.

This chain joins TRBV7-9 and TRBJ2-5, with D maybe TRBD2 (6 bases). Germline-derived CDR1 and CDR2 are SEHNR and FQNEAQ (reference sequence). The CDR3 is made up of 14 amino acids. V was trimmed by 4 bases and J by 1 base, leaving 10 bases between them. The CDR3 DNA is TGTGCCAGCAGCTCCGGACTACCCCAAGAGACCCAGTACTTC. It yields the protein CASSSGLPQETQYF.

The table lists this clonotype with many counts. The genes are TRBV7-3 and TRBJ2-3; the D is unclear. V was cut by 4 bases and J by 1 base, with 6 bases left in between. This CDR3 region has 13 residues. Germline assignment: CDR1 SGHTA and CDR2 FQGTGA. The CDR3 DNA is TGTGCCAGCAGCTCCTGGGGCACAGATACGCAGTATTTT. Protein: CASSSWGTDTQYF.

This clonotype was observed at least ten times. The chain employs TRBV6-2 or TRBV6-3 and TRBJ1-1; TRBD1 agrees at 7 bases. Germline V CDR1 and CDR2: MNHEY, SVGEGT. J was trimmed by 3 bases and V by 6 bases; bases with no gene match: 13. The CDR3 consists of 16 residues. The CDR3 loop reads CASSRTGQSLDTEAFF. The CDR3 DNA is TGTGCCAGCAGCCGTACGGGACAGTCCTTGGACACTGAAGCTTTCTTT.

This clonotype occurred many times. This chain's CDR3 is CASSYKGGLATPSSYNEQFF. CDR3 nucleotides: TGTGCCAGCAGCTACAAGGGGGGACTAGCGACCCCAAGCTCCTACAATGAGCAGTTCTTC. The chain links TRBV7-3 to TRBJ2-1; 10 nucleotides match TRBD2. CDR1 and CDR2 (germline): SGHTA, FQGTGA. The CDR3 totals 20 residues. Germline trimming cut 4 bases from V and 0 bases from J; bases unmatched to any gene: 15.

In the case of this clonotype: Possible read error: a much larger clone is one base away. The chain has TRBV7-8 and TRBJ2-2; D may be TRBD1 (6 bases). Germline V gene lookup returns CDR1 SGHVS and CDR2 FQNEAQ. The CDR3 runs to 14 residues. The CDR3 DNA reads TGTGCCAGCAACTTAGGGGGACAAGCCGGGGAGCTGTTTTTT. As protein: CASNLGGQAGELFF.

As to this clonotype: A much larger clone differs by one base, so this may be a read error. The chain has TRBV15 and TRBJ1-1; no clear D gene. The CDR3 extends over 14 amino acids. Germline lookup yields CDR1 LNHNV and CDR2 YYDKDF (reference sequence). CDR3 sequence: CATSGDRLQPEAFF. The CDR3 DNA is TGTGCCACCAGCGGAGACCGATTACAGCCTGAAGCTTTCTTT.

Of note for this clonotype: A read error may be the cause here, since a much bigger clone is one base away. Since the CDR3 does not end with the conserved phenylalanine or tryptophan, this likely comes from a read error. V gene TRBV29-1 combines with J gene TRBJ2-1; the D is unclear. The V gene's germline CDR1 is SQVTM and CDR2 ANQGSEA. Deletions cut 3 bases from V and 6 bases from J, with 9 bases between. This CDR3 has 12 amino acids. The CDR3 spells CSVEFVLNEQFS. CDR3 coding DNA: TGCAGCGTTGAGTTCGTTCTCAATGAGCAGTTCTCC.

Worth noting for this clonotype: This may be a read error: a much more frequent sequence differs by one nucleotide. The V gene is TRBV20-1, the J gene TRBJ1-6; TRBD1 matches 9 bases. The CDR3 is 18 amino acids. CDR1 and CDR2 from the germline V gene are DFQATT and SNEGSKA (reference sequence). The CDR3, as DNA: TGCTGTGCTAGAGTTGGGGACAGGGAAAAGGGGACCAATTCACCCCTCCACTTT. It is translated as CCARVGDREKGTNSPLHF.

The chain combines TRBV21-1 with TRBJ2-1; whether TRBD2, the table's D call, matches the DNA was not checked. TRBV21-1 is listed as a pseudogene. CDR3 length equals 21 residues. The CDR3 coding sequence is TGTGCCAGCAGCAAAGACTCGCCCGGGACGCCCGGGAGGGACCTCTACAATGAGCAGTTCTTC. Translated, it gives CASSKDSPGTPGRDLYNEQFF.

With respect to this clonotype: A much larger clonotype is one base distant, so this may be a read error. This chain connects TRBV7-9 to TRBJ2-2, with D possibly matching TRBD2 (5 bases). Germline assignment: CDR1 SEHNR and CDR2 FQNEAQ (reference sequence). The CDR3 length is 14 residues. The CDR3 sequence: CASSLTARSGELSF. The CDR3 region has the DNA TGTGCCAGCAGCTTAACGGCGAGATCCGGGGAGCTGTCTTTT.

This clonotype showed up many times. The V and J genes are TRBV9 and TRBJ1-1; D may be TRBD1 (5 bases). CDR1 and CDR2 from the germline V gene are SGDLS and YYNGEE. The CDR3 totals 17 residues. V was pared by 3 bases and J by 8 bases, with 26 bases between. The CDR3 here is CASSEGGVVSAREEAFF. The CDR3 bases are TGTGCCAGCAGCGAGGGCGGGGTGGTGTCAGCCAGGGAGGAAGCTTTCTTT.

This clonotype was observed many times. The CDR3 protein is CASSYGGTHQYF. CDR3 bases: TGTGCCAGCAGTTACGGTGGCACCCACCAGTACTTC. The chain is built from TRBV6-5 and TRBJ2-5, with unresolved D. The CDR3 sequence is 12 residues long. V was clipped by 2 bases and J by 10 bases, with 11 bases between them. Germline CDR1 is MNHEY and CDR2 is SVGAGI.

Ten or more counts support this clonotype. CDR3 nucleotides: TGTGCTAGTGGTTTGGTCGGCAGTGGATTTTACGAGCAGTACTTC. Translation: CASGLVGSGFYEQYF. The rearrangement links TRBV12-5 to TRBJ2-7; no reliable D call. The V gene lost 0 bases and the J gene lost 4 bases, with 13 bases spanning the gap. This CDR3 has 15 residues. Germline V CDR1 and CDR2: LGHNT, FRNRAP.

By proportion, this clonotype is medium-sized. The rearrangement uses TRBV5-1 and TRBJ1-1; D remains unclear. The CDR3 has 16 residues. Deletions cut 0 bases from V and 11 bases from J, with 23 bases between. The germline V gene encodes CDR1 SGHRS and CDR2 YFSETQ. The chain's CDR3 is CASSLDLGHTDRGAFF. CDR3 DNA sequence: TGCGCCAGCAGCTTGGACCTGGGCCATACCGACCGTGGGGCTTTCTTT.